This TCR beta chain was sequenced for a study of Graves' ophthalmopathy and Graves' hyperthyroidism. Study results and caveats: With a specificity of around 77% and a sensitivity of 60% to 71%, the model predicted ophthalmopathy progression. Most thyroid clonotypes expanded beyond 0.001 frequency were also found in blood.

Germline assignment: CDR1 SQVTM and CDR2 ANQGSEA. The CDR3 sequence is 9 residues long. Trimming stripped 3 bases from V and 10 bases from J, with 6 bases between. At least ten counts were recorded for this clonotype. Its antigen is not known. Amplifying from RNA transcripts, the study obtained TCR beta CDR3 regions. First-round RT-PCR used HTBI primers; second-round multiplex PCR followed. One entry per CDR3 protein results from TCRdb running MiXCR on the multiplex PCR reads. The sample consists of around 1.1 million distinct CDR3 sequences, 35% to 40% of them appearing once. People with hyperthyroidism were aged 18 to 65 and newly diagnosed, under 2 months' duration. Researchers turned away patients with other autoimmune diseases, uncontrolled infections, pregnancy or lactation.

The chain couples TRBV29-1 to TRBJ2-5; tentatively, D is TRBD2 (5 bases). The origin of this receptor is an adult man with Graves' hyperthyroidism. Sequencing was done on a sample of peripheral blood or thyroid tissue (not recorded which). CDR3 region: CSVDGVQYF. The CDR3 DNA reads as TGCAGCGTTGACGGGGTCCAGTACTTC.